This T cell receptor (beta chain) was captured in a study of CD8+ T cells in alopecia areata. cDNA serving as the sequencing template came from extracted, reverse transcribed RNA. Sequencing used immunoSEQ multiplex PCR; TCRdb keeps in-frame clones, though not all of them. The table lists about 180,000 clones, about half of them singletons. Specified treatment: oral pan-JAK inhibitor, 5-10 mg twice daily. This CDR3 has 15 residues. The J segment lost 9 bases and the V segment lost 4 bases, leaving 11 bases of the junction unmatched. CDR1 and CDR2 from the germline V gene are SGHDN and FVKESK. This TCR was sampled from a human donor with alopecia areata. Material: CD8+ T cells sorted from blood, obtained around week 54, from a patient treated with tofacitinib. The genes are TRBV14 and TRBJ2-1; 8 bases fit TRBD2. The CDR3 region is CASSPTAVLAGEQFF. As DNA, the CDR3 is TGTGCCAGCAGCCCCACGGCCGTGCTAGCGGGTGAGCAGTTCTTC.